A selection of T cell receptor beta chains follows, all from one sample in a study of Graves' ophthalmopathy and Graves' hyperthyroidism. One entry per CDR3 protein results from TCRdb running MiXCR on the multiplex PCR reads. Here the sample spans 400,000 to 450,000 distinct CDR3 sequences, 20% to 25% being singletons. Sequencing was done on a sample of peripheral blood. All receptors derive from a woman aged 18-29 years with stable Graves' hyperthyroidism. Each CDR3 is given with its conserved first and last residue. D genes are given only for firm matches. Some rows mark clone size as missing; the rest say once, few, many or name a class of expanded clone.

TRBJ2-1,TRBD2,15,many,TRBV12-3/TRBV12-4,CASRMETSDVDEKFF,TGTGCCAGCAGGATGGAGACTAGCGACGTCGATGAGAAGTTCTTC
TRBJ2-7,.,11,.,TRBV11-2,CASSFGDEQYF,TGTGCCAGCAGCTTCGGGGATGAGCAGTACTTC
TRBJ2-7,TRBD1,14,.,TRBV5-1,CASSSRQGVYEQYF,TGCGCCAGCAGCAGTAGACAGGGAGTCTACGAGCAGTACTTC
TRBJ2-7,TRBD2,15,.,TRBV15,CATSRPGSGRAEQYF,TGTGCCACCAGCAGACCCGGAAGCGGGAGGGCCGAGCAGTACTTC
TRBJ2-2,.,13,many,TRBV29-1,CSVDSVNTGELFF,TGCAGCGTTGACTCGGTGAACACCGGGGAGCTGTTTTTT
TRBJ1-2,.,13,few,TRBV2,CASRETVVYGYTF,TGTGCCAGCAGAGAGACCGTAGTCTATGGCTACACCTTC
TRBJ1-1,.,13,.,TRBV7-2,CASSLAWRDVAFF,TGTGCCAGCAGCTTAGCTTGGAGAGATGTAGCTTTCTTT
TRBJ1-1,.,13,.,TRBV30,CAWTSNVLTEAFF,TGTGCCTGGACATCGAATGTGTTAACTGAAGCTTTCTTT
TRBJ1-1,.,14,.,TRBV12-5,CASGPPGRNTEAFF,TGTGCTAGTGGCCCCCCGGGAAGAAACACTGAAGCTTTCTTT
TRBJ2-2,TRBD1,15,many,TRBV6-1,CASTPGQGTTGELFF,TGTGCCAGTACGCCGGGACAGGGGACCACCGGGGAGCTGTTTTTT
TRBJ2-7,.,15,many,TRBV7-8,CASSLWASANYEQYF,TGTGCCAGCAGCTTATGGGCTAGCGCTAACTACGAGCAGTACTTC